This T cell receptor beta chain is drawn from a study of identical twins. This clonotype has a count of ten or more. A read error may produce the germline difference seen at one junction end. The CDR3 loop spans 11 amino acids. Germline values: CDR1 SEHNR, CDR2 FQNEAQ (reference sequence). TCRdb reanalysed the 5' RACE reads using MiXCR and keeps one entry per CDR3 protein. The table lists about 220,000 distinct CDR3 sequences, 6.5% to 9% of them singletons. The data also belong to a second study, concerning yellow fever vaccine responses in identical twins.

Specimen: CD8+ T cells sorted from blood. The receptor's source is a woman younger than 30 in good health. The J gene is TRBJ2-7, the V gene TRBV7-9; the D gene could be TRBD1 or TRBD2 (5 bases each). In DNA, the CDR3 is TGCGCCAGCAGCTTGGGACGCGAGCAGTACTTC. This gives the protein CASSLGREQYF.